The clone carrying this T cell receptor (beta chain) was seen a few times. Its target is not known. This sample stems from a study of beta chain features in type 1 diabetes. The V gene end was trimmed by 3 bases and the J gene end by 14 bases; junction bases not matched to a gene: 13. The germline CDR1 and CDR2 sequences are SGHDT and YYEEEE. The CDR3 spans 13 residues. Study-wide points: Any HLA effect on TCRB rearrangement was left unresolved by small sub-analyses. The study notes PCR might favor shorter templates equally in patients and controls. Moderate yet significant TCRB CDR3 shortening was seen in Type 1 diabetes patients in all four CD4+ subsets.

The authors reverse transcribed all of the isolated RNA, so sequencing captured expressed TCRB transcripts. Measured with immunoSEQ multiplex PCR; TCRdb has only the in-frame clones, and not every one. Of 330,000 or so clones in the sample, approximately 12% were seen once. The chain employs TRBV5-6 and TRBJ1-2; the match to TRBD1 covers 7 bases. Sequenced input: naive CD4+ T cells from blood. The receptor's source is a woman between 18 and 29 years old with type 1 diabetes. DNA of the CDR3: TGTGCCAGCAGCTCGACCGAGATAACAGGGGAAACCTTC. Its protein is CASSSTEITGETF.